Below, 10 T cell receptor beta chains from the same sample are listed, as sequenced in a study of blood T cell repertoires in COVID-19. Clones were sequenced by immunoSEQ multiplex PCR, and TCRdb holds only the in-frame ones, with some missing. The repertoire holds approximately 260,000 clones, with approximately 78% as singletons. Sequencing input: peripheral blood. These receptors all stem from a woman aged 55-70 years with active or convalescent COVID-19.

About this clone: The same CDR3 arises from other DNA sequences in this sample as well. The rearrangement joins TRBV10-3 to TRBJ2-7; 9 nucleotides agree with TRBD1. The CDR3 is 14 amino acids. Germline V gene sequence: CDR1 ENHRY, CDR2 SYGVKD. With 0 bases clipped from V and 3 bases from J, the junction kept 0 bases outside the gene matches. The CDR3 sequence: CAISESGQGYEQYF. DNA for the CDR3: TGTGCCATCAGTGAGTCGGGACAGGGCTACGAGCAGTACTTC.

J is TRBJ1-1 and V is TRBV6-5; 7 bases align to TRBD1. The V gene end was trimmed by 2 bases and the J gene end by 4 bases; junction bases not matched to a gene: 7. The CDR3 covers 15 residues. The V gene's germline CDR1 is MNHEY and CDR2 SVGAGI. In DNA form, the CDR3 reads TGTGCCAGCAGTTACGTGAGGGGGCTTGGCACTGAAGCTTTCTTT. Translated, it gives CASSYVRGLGTEAFF.

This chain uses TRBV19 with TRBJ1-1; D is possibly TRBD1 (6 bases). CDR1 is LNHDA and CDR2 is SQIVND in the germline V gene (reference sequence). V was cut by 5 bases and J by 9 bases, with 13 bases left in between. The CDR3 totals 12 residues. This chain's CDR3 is CASSSGTSKAFF. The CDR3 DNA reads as TGTGCCAGTAGTTCCGGGACATCCAAAGCTTTCTTT.

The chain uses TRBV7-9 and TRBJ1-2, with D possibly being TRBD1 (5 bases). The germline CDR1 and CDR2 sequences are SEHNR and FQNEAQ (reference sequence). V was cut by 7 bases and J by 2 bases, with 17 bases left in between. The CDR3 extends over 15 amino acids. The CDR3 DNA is TGTGCCAGCACCACCGGGGGGGGGAACAACTATGGCTACACCTTC. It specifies CASTTGGGNNYGYTF.

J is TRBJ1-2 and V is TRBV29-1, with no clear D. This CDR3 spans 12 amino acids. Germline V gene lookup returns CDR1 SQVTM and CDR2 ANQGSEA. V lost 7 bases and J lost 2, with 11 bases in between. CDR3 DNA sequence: TGCAGCGCTTCCGAGGGCAACTATGGCTACACCTTC. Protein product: CSASEGNYGYTF.

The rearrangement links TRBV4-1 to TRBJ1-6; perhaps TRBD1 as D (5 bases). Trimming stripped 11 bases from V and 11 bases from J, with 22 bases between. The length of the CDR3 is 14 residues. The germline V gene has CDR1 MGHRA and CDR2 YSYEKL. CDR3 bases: TGCGCCGCCGGGGGGGTATTTACAATCGCACCCCTCCACTTT. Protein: CAAGGVFTIAPLHF.

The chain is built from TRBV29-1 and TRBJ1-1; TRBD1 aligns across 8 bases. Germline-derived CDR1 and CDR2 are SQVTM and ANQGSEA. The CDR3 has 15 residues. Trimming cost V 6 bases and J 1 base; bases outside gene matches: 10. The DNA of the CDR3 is TGCAGCGTCGGACCCGGACAGGGACGGAACACTGAAGCTTTCTTT. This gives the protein CSVGPGQGRNTEAFF.

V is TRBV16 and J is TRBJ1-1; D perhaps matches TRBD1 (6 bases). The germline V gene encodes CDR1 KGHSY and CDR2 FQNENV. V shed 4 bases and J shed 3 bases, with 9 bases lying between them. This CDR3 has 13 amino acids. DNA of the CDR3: TGTGCCAGCAGCCCTCAGGGGTACACTGAAGCTTTCTTT. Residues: CASSPQGYTEAFF.

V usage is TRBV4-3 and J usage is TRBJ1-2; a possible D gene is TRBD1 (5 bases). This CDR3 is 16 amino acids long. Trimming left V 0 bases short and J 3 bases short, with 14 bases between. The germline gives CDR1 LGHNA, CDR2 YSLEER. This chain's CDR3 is CASSQDWSREDYGYTF. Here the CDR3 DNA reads TGCGCCAGCAGCCAAGATTGGAGCAGGGAAGACTATGGCTACACCTTC.

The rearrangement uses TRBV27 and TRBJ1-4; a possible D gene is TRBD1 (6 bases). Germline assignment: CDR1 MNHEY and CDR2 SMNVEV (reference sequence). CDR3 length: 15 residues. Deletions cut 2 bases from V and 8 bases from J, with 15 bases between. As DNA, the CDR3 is TGTGCCAGCAGTTTAAAAGGGGGTGAATGGGAAAAACTGTTTTTT. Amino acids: CASSLKGGEWEKLFF.